This entry features one T cell receptor beta chain sequence. Its target is unknown. The data derive from a study of T cells after yellow fever vaccination. General study findings and limits: Abundant clonotypes from the bulk population could have been carried over as contaminants into FACS-sorted repertoires. Most clones from primary vaccination were detected again post-booster (just under 97% CD4, 88% CD8).

The TCR cDNA carried a universal primer site and UMIs from 5'RACE template switching. TCRdb passed the 5' RACE reads through MiXCR, listing each CDR3 protein once. Among 300,000 to 400,000 distinct CDR3 sequences listed, 7% to 9% were seen once. V was trimmed by 0 bases and J by 2 bases, leaving 16 bases between them. The CDR3 loop spans 17 amino acids. CDR1 LGHNA and CDR2 YSLEER come from the germline V gene. The chain combines TRBV4-3 with TRBJ1-1; D might be TRBD1 (5 bases). The TCR sequence derives from a man aged 18-30 years who received the YFV17D yellow fever vaccine. The material was PBMCs, obtained around 45 days after the first yellow fever vaccination. The CDR3, as DNA: TGCGCCAGCAGCCAAGACGTAAAGCGACAGATTAACACTGAAGCTTTCTTT. Translating it yields CASSQDVKRQINTEAFF.